Listed below are T cell receptor beta chains from one sample, sequenced in a study of T cells in Graves' hyperthyroidism and ophthalmopathy. TCRdb reprocessed the multiplex PCR reads via MiXCR and lists one record per CDR3 protein. Of a few hundred thousand distinct CDR3 sequences listed, roughly a sixth are singletons. Sequencing was performed on blood. These receptors originate from a woman between 18 and 29 years old with Graves' ophthalmopathy. Both conserved end residues are part of each CDR3. The order of the fields is V gene, clone size, D gene, J gene, CDR3 DNA, CDR3 protein. A D gene is named only where the DNA matches it firmly. Size values are once, few and many counts, or a class for expanded clones, and some rows have none.

TRBV10-3	many	TRBD1	TRBJ1-2	TGTGCCATCAGTGTTGGACAGGGGCCCTCTGACGGCTACACCTTC	CAISVGQGPSDGYTF
TRBV3-1	few	-	TRBJ1-2	TGTGCCAGCAGCCAAGAAAGCGGGGGCCACTATGGCTACACCTTC	CASSQESGGHYGYTF
TRBV6-1	-	-	TRBJ2-2	TGTGCCAGCAAGGAGTTGAGCACCGGGGAGCTGTTTTTT	CASKELSTGELFF
TRBV5-1	-	-	TRBJ2-7	TGCGCCAGCAGCCAAGATCAAAGGCTCTACGAGCAGTACTTC	CASSQDQRLYEQYF
TRBV5-4	-	-	TRBJ2-7	TGTGCCAGCAGCTTGGGTACGGACCCAGGGTCCGAGCAGTACTTC	CASSLGTDPGSEQYF
TRBV19	-	-	TRBJ1-1	TGTGCCAGTAGTATCGTCGCAGGGCGGGCTTTCTTT	CASSIVAGRAFF
TRBV20-1	-	-	TRBJ2-2	TGCAGTGCCCAACGATATGGGCCAGCAACGAACACCGGGGAGCTGTTTTTT	CSAQRYGPATNTGELFF
TRBV7-9	-	-	TRBJ1-1	TGTGCCAGCAGCAAAACGACAGGAAACACTGAAGCTTTCTTT	CASSKTTGNTEAFF
TRBV20-1	few	TRBD2	TRBJ2-2	TGCAGTGCTAGAGGGGGTCTAGCGGGGGGGCTGAGCGGGGAGCTGTTTTTT	CSARGGLAGGLSGELFF
TRBV6-1	-	-	TRBJ1-2	TGTGCCAGCAGTGATAAAATCGACCCGAACTATGGCTACACCTTC	CASSDKIDPNYGYTF
TRBV10-3	few	-	TRBJ2-3	TGTGCCATCAGAAGGGGGGAGCGCACAGATACGCAGTATTTT	CAIRRGERTDTQYF
TRBV9	-	-	TRBJ2-1	TGTGCCAGCAGCGGAAGGGGCCCTGAGCAGTTCTTC	CASSGRGPEQFF
TRBV7-9	-	-	TRBJ2-3	TGTGCCAGCAGCTTAGTACAGGGCCTCACAGATACGCAGTATTTT	CASSLVQGLTDTQYF
TRBV4-1	-	-	TRBJ2-1	TGCGCCAGCAGCCAAGATCTTAGTTTCAGGGTGTCTCCCCTCGGGGTTGAGCAGTTCTTC	CASSQDLSFRVSPLGVEQFF
TRBV7-9	-	-	TRBJ2-7	TGTGCCAGCAGCGGTAGCGACTACGAGCAGTACTTC	CASSGSDYEQYF
TRBV7-2	many	TRBD2	TRBJ2-3	TGTGCCAGCAGCTTACTCTCATGGGAGGGAGTAGATACGCAGTATTTT	CASSLLSWEGVDTQYF
TRBV5-8	few	TRBD1	TRBJ2-4	TGTGCCAGCAGCTTGATAGGATCTTTTCGGACAGGGCCGGTTGAAAACATTCAGTACTTC	CASSLIGSFRTGPVENIQYF
TRBV14	few	TRBD2	TRBJ2-5	TGTGCCAGCAGCCAAGAGCGGGGGGTTCGAGAGACCCAGTACTTC	CASSQERGVRETQYF
TRBV30	many	-	TRBJ1-2	TGTGCCTGGAGTGTAGGGCCAGGCGCCTTCTATGGCTACACCTTC	CAWSVGPGAFYGYTF
TRBV10-3	-	TRBD2	TRBJ2-2	TGTGCCATCAGTGCCAGCGGGAGTTCAACCGGGGAGCTGTTTTTT	CAISASGSSTGELFF
TRBV7-3	many	-	TRBJ2-1	TGTGCCAGCAGCATGCACCCTAGCTCCTACAATGAGCAGTTCTTC	CASSMHPSSYNEQFF
TRBV29-1	-	-	TRBJ2-7	TGCAGCGTTGGAGCCTCTGCCGAGTTCTACGAGCAGTACTTC	CSVGASAEFYEQYF
TRBV18	many	TRBD1	TRBJ1-6	TGTGCCAGCTCACTAAAGACAGGGGGCAATTCACCCCTCCACTTT	CASSLKTGGNSPLHF
TRBV5-6	-	TRBD1	TRBJ2-7	TGTGCCAGCACCCGACAGGGGAAAGAGCAGTACTTC	CASTRQGKEQYF
TRBV2	many	-	TRBJ2-1	TGTGCCAGCAGGGATCCCTCGGGGGGCAAATACAATGAGCAGTTCTTC	CASRDPSGGKYNEQFF
TRBV28	-	TRBD1	TRBJ2-7	TGTGCCAGCAGTTTTCAGACAGGGGGCTACGAGCAGTACTTC	CASSFQTGGYEQYF
TRBV4-2	-	-	TRBJ1-5	TGTGCCAGCAGCCGAGACATATCGAGCAATCAGCCCCAGCATTTT	CASSRDISSNQPQHF
TRBV11-3	many	TRBD2	TRBJ2-7	TGTGCCAGCAGCTTGGATGCTACCGGGACTAGCTACGAGCAGTACTTC	CASSLDATGTSYEQYF
TRBV27	-	-	TRBJ2-3	TGTGCCAGCAGTGATTTACCAGATACGCAGTATTTT	CASSDLPDTQYF
TRBV5-8	-	TRBD2	TRBJ2-2	TGTGCCAGCAGCTTGGCTACGACTAGCGGGAGCACCGGGGAGCTGTTTTTT	CASSLATTSGSTGELFF
TRBV27	few	-	TRBJ1-2	TGTGCCAGCAGTCTTTCCCAGGGTTACTATGGCTACACCTTC	CASSLSQGYYGYTF
TRBV19	-	-	TRBJ2-6	TGTGCCAGTAGTCCCAGGGGGGTTAGCTCTGGGGCCAACGTCCTGACTTTC	CASSPRGVSSGANVLTF
TRBV20-1	many	TRBD1	TRBJ1-5	TGCAGTGCTTCTCCCGGGACAGGGCAAAATCAGCCCCAGCATTTT	CSASPGTGQNQPQHF
TRBV20-1	-	TRBD2	TRBJ2-7	TGCAGTGCCATTGATATCCGGACTAGCGGGACCTACTCCTACGAGCAGTACTTC	CSAIDIRTSGTYSYEQYF
TRBV10-3	many	-	TRBJ2-5	TGTGCCATCAGAGATGACCGTCGCGGCAGTCAAGAGACCCAGTACTTC	CAIRDDRRGSQETQYF
TRBV18	-	-	TRBJ1-1	TGTGCCAGCTCACCGTCCCTTAGAAACACTGAAGCTTTCTTT	CASSPSLRNTEAFF
TRBV29-1	-	-	TRBJ1-2	TGCAGCGTTAGCGGGACCACCCTGGACTATGGCTACACCTTC	CSVSGTTLDYGYTF
TRBV5-6	-	-	TRBJ2-3	TGTGCCAGCGGGTATACGGACGATACGCAGTATTTT	CASGYTDDTQYF
TRBV9	-	-	TRBJ2-6	TGTGCCAGCAGCGTAGCAGGGGCCAACGTCCTGACTTTC	CASSVAGANVLTF
TRBV4-1	few	-	TRBJ1-4	TGCGCCAGCAGCCATCCCGGTGGACGGTTTAATGAAAAACTGTTTTTT	CASSHPGGRFNEKLFF
TRBV11-2	many	TRBD2	TRBJ2-3	TGTGCCAGCAGCTCCGGGGGGGGGCCATTAGATACGCAGTATTTT	CASSSGGGPLDTQYF
TRBV6-1	few	-	TRBJ1-1	TGTGCCAGCATCCCCCTTACTATGAACACTGAAGCTTTCTTT	CASIPLTMNTEAFF
TRBV5-4	-	TRBD1	TRBJ2-3	TGTGCCAGCAGCCGATCAGGGGGAACCTTCTCAGATACGCAGTATTTT	CASSRSGGTFSDTQYF
TRBV27	few	-	TRBJ2-3	TGTGCCAGCAGCAGCCGGGATAGCACAGATACGCAGTATTTT	CASSSRDSTDTQYF
TRBV6-2/TRBV6-3	-	TRBD1	TRBJ1-6	TGTGCCAGCAGTTACGGGGACAGGGATGGTTCACCCCTCCACTTT	CASSYGDRDGSPLHF
TRBV27	many	TRBD1	TRBJ1-2	TGTGCCAGCAGTCCCGGGACAGCCCCAAAATTTCTCTATGGCTACACCTTC	CASSPGTAPKFLYGYTF